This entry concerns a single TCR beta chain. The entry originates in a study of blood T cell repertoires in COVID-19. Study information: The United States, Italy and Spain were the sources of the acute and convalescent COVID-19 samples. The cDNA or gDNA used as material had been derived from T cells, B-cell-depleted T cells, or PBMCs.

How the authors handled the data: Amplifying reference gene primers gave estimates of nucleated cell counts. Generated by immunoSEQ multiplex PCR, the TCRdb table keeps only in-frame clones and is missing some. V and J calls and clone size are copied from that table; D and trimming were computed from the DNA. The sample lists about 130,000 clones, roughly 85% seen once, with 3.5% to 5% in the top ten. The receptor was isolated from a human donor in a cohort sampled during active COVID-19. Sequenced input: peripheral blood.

CDR3 sequence: CASSLDGQGGQPQHF. The DNA for the CDR3 is TGCGCCAGCAGCTTGGACGGACAGGGGGGTCAGCCCCAGCATTTT. The gene calls are TRBV5-1 and TRBJ1-5; 10 bases match TRBD1. Germline CDR1 is SGHRS and CDR2 is YFSETQ. The J segment lost 6 bases and the V segment lost 0 bases, leaving 3 bases of the junction unmatched. CDR3 length: 15 amino acids.